This T cell receptor (beta chain) was captured in a study of vaccination and CD4 T cells after COVID-19. Turning to the study itself: Controls used CEFX viral epitopes (positive), HIV-1 Nef peptides (negative), or no peptide.

With respect to this clonotype: The antigen remains undetermined.

Treatment given: approximately nine-day PBMC culture with coronavirus spike peptide pools or control peptides (ViraFEST assay). Cultured CD4+ T cell DNA underwent sequencing with the Oncomine TCR Beta short-read assay. TCRdb passed the PCR reads through MiXCR, listing each CDR3 protein once. The sample lists more than 9,000 distinct CDR3 sequences; more than 25% were seen once. V lost 6 bases, J lost 7 bases, and 6 bases stayed unmatched. The CDR3 loop spans 14 amino acids. The V gene's germline CDR1 is MNHEY and CDR2 SVGEGT. Sequencing was performed on cultured CD4+ T cells from blood. The sequence derives from a human donor with COVID-19. This chain uses TRBV6-2 or TRBV6-3 with TRBJ2-1; the match to TRBD2 covers 10 bases. Here the CDR3 DNA reads TGTGCCAGCAGGAGCGGGGGGGTGGGAAATGAGCAGTTCTTC. Translating gives CASRSGGVGNEQFF.